What follows are 15 T cell receptor beta chains derived from one specimen sequenced in a study of blood T cell repertoires in COVID-19 (dated by TCRdb to the early 2020s). Libraries came from the immunoSEQ multiplex PCR assay. The clones in this table, taken by TCRdb from immuneACCESS, are in-frame only. Not every clone is retained; where verified, under half of the shortfall comes from an unresolved V gene, and the cause of the rest is unknown. Present in this sample are about 200,000 clones, more than 80% of which were seen just once. The top ten clonotypes cover roughly 0.56% of the sample. The sample comprised peripheral blood. The receptor set was obtained from a man aged 50-60 years with acute or convalescent COVID-19.

The CDR3 coding sequence is TGTGCCAGCAGCTTAGAAGGGACACCCTATGGAAACACCATATATTTT. Translation: CASSLEGTPYGNTIYF. The J gene is TRBJ1-3, the V gene TRBV7-2, with a possible D match to TRBD1 (6 bases). V lost 1 base and J 3 bases, leaving 13 bases between the germline ends. The germline gives CDR1 SGHTA, CDR2 FQGNSA. The CDR3 totals 16 residues.

The chain combines TRBV19 with TRBJ1-2, with 7 bases that match TRBD1. V shed 5 bases, J shed 7 bases, and the junction held 10 bases outside the gene matches. The CDR3 is 14 amino acids. Germline CDR1 is LNHDA and CDR2 is SQIVND (reference sequence). CDR3 residues: CASSSDREAGGYTF. The CDR3 bases are TGTGCCAGTAGTTCCGACAGGGAAGCGGGTGGCTACACCTTC.

The rearrangement uses TRBV5-1 and TRBJ2-3, with 12 nucleotides matching TRBD2. With V trimmed by 0 bases and J by 5 bases, 4 bases remained unmatched. Germline loops: CDR1 SGHRS, CDR2 YFSETQ. This CDR3 spans 16 amino acids. The CDR3 DNA reads TGCGCCAGCAGCTTGGGACTAGCGGGGGCAGTAGATACGCAGTATTTT. Its protein product is CASSLGLAGAVDTQYF.

This clone was recorded once. The chain's CDR3 is CASSEQGGNQPQHF. CDR3 in DNA: TGTGCCAGCAGCGAACAGGGGGGCAATCAGCCCCAGCATTTT. The rearrangement uses TRBV27 and TRBJ1-5, with 8 bases matching TRBD1. In germline, CDR1 is MNHEY, CDR2 SMNVEV (reference sequence). Germline trimming cut 6 bases from V and 2 bases from J; bases unmatched to any gene: 3. This CDR3 has 14 amino acids.

The rearrangement joins TRBV30 to TRBJ1-6; 7 bases align to TRBD1. The CDR3 consists of 14 residues. Looked up from germline, CDR1 is GTSNPN and CDR2 is SVGIG (reference sequence). The trim removed 3 bases at V and 7 bases at J, leaving 6 bases unmatched. The CDR3 DNA reads TGTGCCTGGAGACTTACAGGGGTCAATTCACCCCTCCACTTT. Amino acid sequence: CAWRLTGVNSPLHF.

This clone has only a few counts. The chain couples TRBV6-5 to TRBJ2-2; maybe TRBD2 (6 bases). This CDR3 is 14 amino acids long. Germline CDR1 MNHEY, CDR2 SVGAGI. Trimming left V 6 bases short and J 2 bases short, with 10 bases between. The CDR3 here is CASSRDFNTGELFF. CDR3 nucleotide sequence: TGTGCCAGCAGCCGGGACTTTAACACCGGGGAGCTGTTTTTT.

The genes are TRBV7-8 and TRBJ1-1; D ambiguous. Germline loops: CDR1 SGHVS, CDR2 FQNEAQ. V shed 1 base and J shed 12 bases, with 21 bases lying between them. The CDR3 is 15 amino acids. CDR3 nucleotide sequence: TGTGCCAGCAGCTTAGATCTCCAGTCGGGTTTACGAACTTTCTTT. Translating gives CASSLDLQSGLRTFF.

This clone was recorded once. The V and J genes are TRBV5-6 and TRBJ1-4; 10 nucleotides agree with TRBD1. The CDR3 runs 15 residues. Per the germline V gene, CDR1 is SGHDT and CDR2 is YYEEEE. After removal of 4 bases from V and 7 bases from J, the junction contained 7 bases not matched to a gene. CDR3 in DNA: TGTGCCAGCAGCACCCGGGACAGGGGTTCTGAAAAACTGTTTTTT. This gives the protein CASSTRDRGSEKLFF.

The chain joins TRBV4-1 to TRBJ1-4; D is unclear. The germline V and J ends were trimmed by 0 bases and 3 bases, with 8 bases remaining between them. Germline V lookup: CDR1 MGHRA, CDR2 YSYEKL. The CDR3 sequence is 15 residues long. The CDR3 spells CASSQDPRSNEKLFF. The CDR3 region has the DNA TGCGCCAGCAGCCAAGATCCGCGGTCTAATGAAAAACTGTTTTTT.

This clone occurred a few times. The chain uses TRBV6-2 or TRBV6-3 and TRBJ2-5; 12 nucleotides agree with TRBD2. The CDR3 extends over 15 amino acids. J was trimmed by 2 bases and V by 5 bases; bases with no gene match: 3. CDR1 MNHEY and CDR2 SVGEGT come from the germline V gene. CDR3 loop: CASSRGLAGQETQYF. CDR3 nucleotides: TGTGCCAGCAGTCGAGGACTAGCGGGGCAAGAGACCCAGTACTTC.

The V and J genes are TRBV27 and TRBJ2-2; 8 bases are a match to TRBD1. CDR3 size: 16 residues. The trim removed 3 bases at V and 3 bases at J, leaving 6 bases unmatched. CDR1 and CDR2 (germline): MNHEY, SMNVEV (reference sequence). CDR3 amino acids: CASSFRTGRDTGELFF. The CDR3 nucleotides read TGTGCCAGCAGTTTCCGGACAGGGCGGGACACCGGGGAGCTGTTTTTT.

The V call is TRBV2, the J call TRBJ1-4, with 7 positions matching TRBD1. V trimming: 6 bases; J trimming: 0 bases; junction bases outside the gene matches: 4. Germline CDR1 SNHLY, CDR2 FYNNEI. The CDR3 loop spans 15 amino acids. The CDR3 reads CASRPGQATNEKLFF. CDR3 DNA sequence: TGTGCCAGCAGGCCAGGACAGGCAACTAATGAAAAACTGTTTTTT.

This clone was counted many times. This chain uses TRBV6-5 with TRBJ2-7; 8 bases are shared with TRBD1. This CDR3 is 13 amino acids long. The germline V gene encodes CDR1 MNHEY and CDR2 SVGAGI. The V and J ends lost 5 bases and 3 bases, in that order; junction bases with no gene match: 3. CDR3 sequence: CASSITGGYEQYV. The CDR3 region has the DNA TGTGCCAGCAGTATCACAGGGGGCTACGAGCAGTACGTC.

The chain couples TRBV27 to TRBJ1-2; 9 bases match TRBD1. Unmatched junction bases numbered 9, after V lost 5 bases and J lost 5 bases. In germline, CDR1 is MNHEY, CDR2 SMNVEV (reference sequence). The CDR3 length is 15 residues. The CDR3 DNA sequence: TGTGCCAGCAGTCTACTGACAGGGGGAACGTATGGCTACACCTTC. It translates to CASSLLTGGTYGYTF.

J is TRBJ1-4 and V is TRBV7-2; possible D gene TRBD1, 6 bases. Trimming took 5 bases from V and 7 from J, leaving 20 bases between them. The CDR3 sequence is 16 residues long. Looked up from germline, CDR1 is SGHTA and CDR2 is FQGNSA. For the CDR3, the DNA is TGTGCCAGCAGCCAAACCGGACAGTTGTGGGGTGAAAAACTGTTTTTT. The encoded protein is CASSQTGQLWGEKLFF.